The rows below give T cell receptor beta chains drawn from one sample of a study of T cells in Graves' hyperthyroidism and ophthalmopathy. TCRdb fed the multiplex PCR reads into MiXCR, producing one record per CDR3 protein. In the table there are nearly 600,000 distinct CDR3 sequences, approximately 15% of which are singletons. Sequenced input: blood. Source of these receptors: a woman aged 18 to 35 with Graves' ophthalmopathy. Both conserved end residues are part of each CDR3. D genes are given only for firm matches. The size entry is marked missing in some rows and otherwise reads once, few, many or a size class.

few,TRBV9,TRBJ1-2,.,15,TGTGCCAGCAGCCAAGAGGCACCGGGGGTTTATGGCTACACCTTC,CASSQEAPGVYGYTF
many,TRBV13,TRBJ2-3,TRBD1,15,TGTGCCAGCAGCTCCCCGGGACAGGGGGTGGATACGCAGTATTTT,CASSSPGQGVDTQYF
few,TRBV20-1,TRBJ2-7,.,16,TGCAGTGTTAGAGAACCCCAGCCCGGCAGTTACTACGAGCAGTACTTC,CSVREPQPGSYYEQYF
many,TRBV30,TRBJ2-3,TRBD1,14,TGTGCCTGGGGCCTAAGGGGGCTCACAGATACGCAGTATTTT,CAWGLRGLTDTQYF
many,TRBV6-2/TRBV6-3,TRBJ2-1,TRBD1,15,TGTGCCAGCAGAGACAGGGGGTCTGTATGGGATGAGCAGTTCTTC,CASRDRGSVWDEQFF
many,TRBV5-5,TRBJ2-1,.,16,TGTGCCAGCAGCTCGTGGGGGCAGGGAAACTACAATGAGCAGTTCTTC,CASSSWGQGNYNEQFF
many,TRBV5-1,TRBJ2-7,.,16,TGCGCCAGCAGCTTCAACTCCGGCCAACCTCCTTACGAGCAGTACTTC,CASSFNSGQPPYEQYF
many,TRBV20-1,TRBJ2-5,TRBD2,21,TGCAGTGCTAAGGCGCCCGTTAGCCGGGACAGGGGACTAGCGGGCCAAGAGACCCAGTACTTC,CSAKAPVSRDRGLAGQETQYF
.,TRBV11-3,TRBJ2-1,.,16,TGTGCCAGCAGCCCGGAGGGGGGGGGGGGGCACAATGAGCAGTTCTTC,CASSPEGGGGHNEQFF
.,TRBV24-1,TRBJ2-2,.,13,TGTGCCACCAGGGGGTTTAGCGCCGGGGAGCTGTTTTTT,CATRGFSAGELFF
few,TRBV18,TRBJ1-6,.,16,TGTGCCAGCTCCCGAAGCCCGACAAGAAGGGATTCACCCCTCCACTTT,CASSRSPTRRDSPLHF
.,TRBV20-1,TRBJ2-7,.,13,TGCAGTGCTAGGGGGGGCTCTGGCTACGAGCAGTACTTC,CSARGGSGYEQYF
many,TRBV20-1,TRBJ1-2,.,13,TGCAGTGCTAGATTTCGAGGGGACTATGGCTACACCTTC,CSARFRGDYGYTF
.,TRBV10-3,TRBJ1-3,.,12,TGTGCCATCAGGCCCGGAGGAAACACCATATATTTT,CAIRPGGNTIYF
.,TRBV20-1,TRBJ1-5,.,18,TGCAGTGCTAGAGAGGCTCGAGGGGGGCGCGCGAGCAATCAGCCCCAGCATTTT,CSAREARGGRASNQPQHF
many,TRBV6-2/TRBV6-3,TRBJ1-5,.,15,TGTGCCACCGGGGACCCAGCAGGGTCAGATCAGCCCCAGCATTTT,CATGDPAGSDQPQHF
many,TRBV28,TRBJ1-3,TRBD1,16,TGTGCCAGCAGTACCGGGACAGGGTTCTCTGGAAACACCATATATTTT,CASSTGTGFSGNTIYF
.,TRBV20-1,TRBJ2-1,TRBD2,19,TGCAGTGCTAGGGGGTGGGGACTAGCGGGAGTCTATAACTACAATGAGCAGTTCTTC,CSARGWGLAGVYNYNEQFF
.,TRBV9,TRBJ1-4,.,16,TGTGCCAGCAGCGTAGCCGGCAGGGGAACTAATGAAAAACTGTTTTTT,CASSVAGRGTNEKLFF
many,TRBV29-1,TRBJ2-7,TRBD2,16,TGCAGCGTTGAACTAAGCGGGAGTGTCGGCTCCTACGAGCAGTACTTC,CSVELSGSVGSYEQYF
many,TRBV3-1,TRBJ2-2,TRBD2,16,TGTGCCAGCAGCCAAACTAGCGGGAGGGGAACCGGGGAGCTGTTTTTT,CASSQTSGRGTGELFF
few,TRBV28,TRBJ2-5,TRBD2,14,TGTGCCAGCAGCACTAGCGGGAGGTTGGAGACCCAGTACTTC,CASSTSGRLETQYF
many,TRBV12-3/TRBV12-4,TRBJ2-7,TRBD2,15,TGTGCCAGCAGTTTAGAAGGTGGGGGAGGGTACGAGCAGTACTTC,CASSLEGGGGYEQYF
many,TRBV2,TRBJ1-2,.,13,TGTGCCAGCAGTCCGAATGGTTACTATGGCTACACCTTC,CASSPNGYYGYTF
few,TRBV12-3/TRBV12-4,TRBJ2-5,TRBD1,14,TGTGCCAGCAGCTACTCGACAGGGGGTGGGACCCAGTACTTC,CASSYSTGGGTQYF
many,TRBV20-1,TRBJ2-3,TRBD2,15,TGCAGTGCTAGTGAGGGCGGGAGGAACCCAGATACGCAGTATTTT,CSASEGGRNPDTQYF
many,TRBV12-3/TRBV12-4,TRBJ2-7,.,15,TGTGCCAGCAGTTTAGCGGGACATCAGAGGTACGAGCAGTACTTC,CASSLAGHQRYEQYF
few,TRBV7-9,TRBJ2-6,.,20,TGTGCCAGCAGTCCCAACCCCTACGCCGGACAGCGCTCTGGGGCCAACGTCCTGACTTTC,CASSPNPYAGQRSGANVLTF
.,TRBV5-1,TRBJ1-6,TRBD1,15,TGCGCCAGCAGTTTTCTGGGACAGGGTGAATCACCCCTCCACTTT,CASSFLGQGESPLHF
.,TRBV7-9,TRBJ2-7,TRBD1,14,TGTGCCAGCAGCCCCATGGGACAGGGCGGCGAGCAGTACTTC,CASSPMGQGGEQYF
many,TRBV7-2,TRBJ2-3,.,12,TGTGCCAGCAGCTTAGGCAGGGATACGCAGTATTTT,CASSLGRDTQYF
many,TRBV29-1,TRBJ2-3,TRBD1,16,TGCAGCGTTGAAGATGGGGACAGTGGCTATCGGGATACGCAGTATTTT,CSVEDGDSGYRDTQYF
few,TRBV19,TRBJ1-6,.,12,TGTGCCAGTAGAAGAGATAATTCACCCCTCCACTTT,CASRRDNSPLHF
.,TRBV2,TRBJ2-3,TRBD1,13,TGTGCCAGAGGACAGGGGGGCACAGATACGCAGTATTTT,CARGQGGTDTQYF
many,TRBV20-1,TRBJ1-1,.,11,TGCAGTGCTACCAAGAACACTGAAGCTTTCTTT,CSATKNTEAFF
many,TRBV7-8,TRBJ2-1,TRBD2,18,TGTGCCAGCAGCTTAAGGGTGGCTAGCGGGCGCTCCTACAATGAGCAGTTCTTC,CASSLRVASGRSYNEQFF
many,TRBV20-1,TRBJ1-5,.,13,TGCAGTGCTAGGGTGGCGGAAGATCAGCCCCAGCATTTT,CSARVAEDQPQHF
many,TRBV3-1,TRBJ2-7,TRBD2,15,TGTGCCAGCAGCCAAGAAGAAGTGAGCGGGAGTCAGCAGTACTTC,CASSQEEVSGSQQYF
few,TRBV20-1,TRBJ2-2,TRBD2,15,TGCAGTGCTAGGCCCGGACTAGCGAACACCGGGGAGCTGTTTTTT,CSARPGLANTGELFF
few,TRBV6-1,TRBJ1-1,.,11,TGTGCCAGCAGTGGGGCAGTGGAAGCTTTCTTT,CASSGAVEAFF